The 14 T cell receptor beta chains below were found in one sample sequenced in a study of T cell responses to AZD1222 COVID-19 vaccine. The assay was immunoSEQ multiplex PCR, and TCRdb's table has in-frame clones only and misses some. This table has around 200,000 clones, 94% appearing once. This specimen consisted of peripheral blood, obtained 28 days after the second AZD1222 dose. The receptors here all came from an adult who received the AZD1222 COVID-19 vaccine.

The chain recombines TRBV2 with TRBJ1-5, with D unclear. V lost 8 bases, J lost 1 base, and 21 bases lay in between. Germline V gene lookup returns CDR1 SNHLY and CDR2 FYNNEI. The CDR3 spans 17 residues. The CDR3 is CASSPWPFLGSNQPQHF. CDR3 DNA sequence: TGTGCCAGCTCTCCGTGGCCTTTCCTGGGGAGCAATCAGCCCCAGCATTTT.

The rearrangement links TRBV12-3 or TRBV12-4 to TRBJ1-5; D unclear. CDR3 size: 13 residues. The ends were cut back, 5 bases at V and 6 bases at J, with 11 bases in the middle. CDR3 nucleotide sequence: TGTGCCAGCAGTCGAGGACTCTTTCAGCCCCAGCATTTT. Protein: CASSRGLFQPQHF.

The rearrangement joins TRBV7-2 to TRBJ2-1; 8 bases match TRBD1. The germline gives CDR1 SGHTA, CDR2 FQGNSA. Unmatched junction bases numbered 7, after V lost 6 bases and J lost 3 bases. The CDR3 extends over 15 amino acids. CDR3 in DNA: TGTGCCAGCAGGTCGGGGACAGGAGTCTACAATGAGCAGTTCTTC. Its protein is CASRSGTGVYNEQFF.

The CDR3 loop is CASSDNGNTIYF. In DNA, the CDR3 is TGTGCCAGCAGTGATAATGGAAACACCATATATTTT. The rearrangement links TRBV6-1 to TRBJ1-3, with D uncertain. The V end lost 3 bases, the J end lost 3 bases, and 3 bases lay between the germline ends. This CDR3 is built from 12 residues. Germline V gene data show CDR1 as MNHNS and CDR2 as SASEGT.

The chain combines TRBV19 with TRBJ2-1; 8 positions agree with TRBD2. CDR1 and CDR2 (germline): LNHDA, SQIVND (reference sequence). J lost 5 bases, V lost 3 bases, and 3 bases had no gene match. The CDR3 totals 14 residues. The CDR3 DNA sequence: TGTGCCAGTAGTATTACGCGGGGGGACAATGAGCAGTTCTTC. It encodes CASSITRGDNEQFF.

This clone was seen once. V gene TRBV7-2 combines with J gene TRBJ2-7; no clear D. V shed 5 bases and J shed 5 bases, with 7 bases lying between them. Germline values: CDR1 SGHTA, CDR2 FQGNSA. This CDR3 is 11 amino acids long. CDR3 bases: TGTGCCAGCAGCCCTGGTAACGAGCAGTACTTC. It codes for CASSPGNEQYF.

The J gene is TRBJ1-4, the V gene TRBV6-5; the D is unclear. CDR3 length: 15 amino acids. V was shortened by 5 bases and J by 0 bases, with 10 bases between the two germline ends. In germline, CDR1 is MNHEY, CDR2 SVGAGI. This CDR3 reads CASSLHLATNEKLFF. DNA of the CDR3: TGTGCCAGCAGTCTTCACTTGGCAACTAATGAAAAACTGTTTTTT.

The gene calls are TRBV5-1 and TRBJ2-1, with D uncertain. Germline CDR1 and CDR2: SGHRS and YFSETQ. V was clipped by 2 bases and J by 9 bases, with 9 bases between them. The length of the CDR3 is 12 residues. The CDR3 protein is CASSFSSGEQFF. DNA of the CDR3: TGCGCCAGCAGCTTTAGTTCCGGTGAGCAGTTCTTC.

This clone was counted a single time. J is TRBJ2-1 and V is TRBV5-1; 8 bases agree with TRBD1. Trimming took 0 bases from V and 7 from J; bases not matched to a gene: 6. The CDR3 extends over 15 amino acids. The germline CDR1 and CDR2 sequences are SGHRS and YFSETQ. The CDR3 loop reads CASSLVWTGRNEQFF. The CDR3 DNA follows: TGCGCCAGCAGCTTGGTGTGGACAGGGAGGAATGAGCAGTTCTTC.

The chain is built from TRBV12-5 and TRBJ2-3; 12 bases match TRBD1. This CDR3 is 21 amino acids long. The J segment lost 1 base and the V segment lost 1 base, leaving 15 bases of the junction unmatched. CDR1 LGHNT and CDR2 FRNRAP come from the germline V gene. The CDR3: CASGLGRRDRGPASGTDTQYF. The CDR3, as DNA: TGTGCTAGTGGTTTGGGACGCCGGGACAGGGGGCCCGCTAGCGGCACAGATACGCAGTATTTT.

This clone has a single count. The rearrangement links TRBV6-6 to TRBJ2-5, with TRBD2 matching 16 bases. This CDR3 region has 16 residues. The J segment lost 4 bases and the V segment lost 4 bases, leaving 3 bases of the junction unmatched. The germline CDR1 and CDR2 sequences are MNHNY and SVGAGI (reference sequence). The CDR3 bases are TGTGCCAGCAGTTGGGGACTAGCGGGGGGGCTAGAGACCCAGTACTTC. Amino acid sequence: CASSWGLAGGLETQYF.

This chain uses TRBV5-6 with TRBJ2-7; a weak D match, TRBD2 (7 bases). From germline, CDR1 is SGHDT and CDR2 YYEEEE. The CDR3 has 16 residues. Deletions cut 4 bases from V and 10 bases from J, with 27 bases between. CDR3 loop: CASSEPPGGGPLPQYF. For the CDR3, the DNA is TGTGCCAGCAGCGAACCGCCGGGGGGCGGGCCACTCCCCCAGTACTTC.

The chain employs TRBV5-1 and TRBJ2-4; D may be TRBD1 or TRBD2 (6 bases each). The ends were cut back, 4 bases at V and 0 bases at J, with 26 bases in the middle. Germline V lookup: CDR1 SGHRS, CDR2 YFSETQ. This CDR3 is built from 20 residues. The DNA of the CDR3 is TGCGCCAGCAGCCTGGCATGGGGGGCTCACCCGGACCTAGCCAAAAACATTCAGTACTTC. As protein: CASSLAWGAHPDLAKNIQYF.

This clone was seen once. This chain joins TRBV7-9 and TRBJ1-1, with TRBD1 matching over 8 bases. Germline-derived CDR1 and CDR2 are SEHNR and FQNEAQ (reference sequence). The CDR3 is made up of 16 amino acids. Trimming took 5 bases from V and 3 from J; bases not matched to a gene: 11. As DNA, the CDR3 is TGTGCCAGCAGCCTAGGGGACAGGTGGGAGGACACTGAAGCTTTCTTT. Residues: CASSLGDRWEDTEAFF.